The 10 T cell receptor beta chains below were found in one sample sequenced in a study of cytomegalovirus exposure and HLA in healthy donors. In the PCR, 60 Vbeta and 13 Jbeta primers were used. Libraries were prepared by immunoSEQ multiplex PCR; TCRdb keeps only in-frame clonotypes and omits some of them. The repertoire holds about 140,000 clones, with around 66% as singletons. The sequenced sample was PBMCs. These receptors originate from a woman aged 55-75 years in good health and CMV-seronegative.

J is TRBJ2-2 and V is TRBV10-2; D might be TRBD2 (5 bases). Trimming removed 8 bases from V and 2 bases from J, with 9 bases in between. The germline gives CDR1 WSHSY, CDR2 SAAADI. The CDR3 runs to 13 residues. The CDR3 DNA reads as TGCGCCAGCCGACTAACAAACACCGGGGAGCTGTTTTTT. It translates to CASRLTNTGELFF.

In DNA, the CDR3 is TGTGCCAGCACCAATAGCGGGGTCTTCTCCTACGAGCAGTACTTC. It encodes CASTNSGVFSYEQYF. The chain employs TRBV6-6 and TRBJ2-7; 8 bases are a match to TRBD2. The V segment lost 7 bases and the J segment 0 bases; nucleotides outside the gene matches: 8. The germline CDR1 and CDR2 sequences are MNHNY and SVGAGI (reference sequence). The CDR3 has 15 amino acids.

V is TRBV6-4 and J is TRBJ2-1, with 11 bases fitting TRBD2. After removal of 6 bases from V and 6 bases from J, the junction contained 10 bases not matched to a gene. This CDR3 is 16 amino acids long. Per the germline V gene, CDR1 is MRHNA and CDR2 is SNTAGT. The CDR3 protein is CASSQSTSGRSNEQFF. For the CDR3, the DNA is TGTGCCAGCAGCCAATCTACTAGCGGGAGAAGCAATGAGCAGTTCTTC.

The table lists this clone with a count of one. The V and J genes are TRBV7-2 and TRBJ2-1; D is unresolved. V was shortened by 1 base and J by 10 bases, with 8 bases between the two germline ends. This CDR3 is 12 amino acids long. CDR1 and CDR2 (germline): SGHTA, FQGNSA. CDR3 region: CASSLELREQFF. CDR3 DNA: TGTGCCAGCAGCTTAGAACTACGAGAGCAGTTCTTC.

V gene TRBV4-1 combines with J gene TRBJ2-2; TRBD2 aligns across 13 bases. This CDR3 is built from 18 residues. CDR1 is MGHRA and CDR2 is YSYEKL in the germline V gene. Germline trimming cut 5 bases from V and 2 bases from J; bases unmatched to any gene: 8. CDR3 residues: CASSGRLAGGQNTGELFF. CDR3 in DNA: TGCGCCAGCAGCGGAAGACTAGCGGGGGGACAAAACACCGGGGAGCTGTTTTTT.

Here the CDR3 DNA reads TGCGCCAGCAGCTTGGCGGGGGTGGTTGATGGTGAGCAGTACTTC. It specifies CASSLAGVVDGEQYF. The chain links TRBV5-1 to TRBJ2-7; a possible D gene is TRBD2 (6 bases). Germline CDR1 SGHRS, CDR2 YFSETQ. V shed 0 bases and J shed 7 bases, with 17 bases lying between them. The CDR3 is made up of 15 amino acids.

This clone was seen more than once but under ten times. This chain joins TRBV6-1 and TRBJ1-6, with D perhaps matching TRBD1 (6 bases). Trimming removed 7 bases at V and 9 bases at J, with 16 bases between. The CDR3 has 14 residues. Germline CDR1 MNHNS, CDR2 SASEGT. The CDR3 sequence: CASKIAAGASPLHF. The CDR3 region has the DNA TGTGCCAGCAAAATCGCAGCAGGGGCTTCACCCCTCCACTTT.

This clone was detected once. The chain couples TRBV5-1 to TRBJ1-4; perhaps TRBD1 as D (6 bases). With 5 bases removed from V and 7 bases from J, the gap between germline ends came to 12 bases. Germline assignment: CDR1 SGHRS and CDR2 YFSETQ. CDR3 length equals 13 residues. In DNA form, the CDR3 reads TGCGCCAGCAGTCAGGGGCTGTTTGAAAAACTGTTTTTT. Protein sequence: CASSQGLFEKLFF.

The CDR3 DNA follows: TGTGCCAGCAGTTTTCCGGGACAGGGTAGCGGGGAGCTGTTTTTT. The encoded protein is CASSFPGQGSGELFF. V gene TRBV6-5 combines with J gene TRBJ2-2; 9 positions agree with TRBD1. The J segment lost 7 bases and the V segment lost 4 bases, leaving 7 bases of the junction unmatched. This CDR3 contains 15 residues. Germline CDR1 reads MNHEY; CDR2 reads SVGAGI.

This clone was counted between two and nine times. The CDR3 DNA sequence: TGTGCCAGCAGTTTGGCGACTAGCTGGGATACGCAGTATTTT. Its translation: CASSLATSWDTQYF. The chain joins TRBV27 to TRBJ2-3; 7 bases match TRBD2. From germline, CDR1 is MNHEY and CDR2 SMNVEV (reference sequence). The CDR3 has 14 residues. Germline trimming cut 3 bases from V and 6 bases from J; bases unmatched to any gene: 6.